This T cell receptor (beta chain) was sequenced in a study of cytomegalovirus exposure and HLA in healthy donors. Study observations and caveats: Based on reports, TCR beta sequences accurately predicted HLA-A and HLA-B alleles for most subjects. The study designated 150 or so TCR beta chains cytomegalovirus-associated.

PCR was performed using 60 Vbeta and 13 Jbeta primers. Generated by immunoSEQ multiplex PCR, the TCRdb table keeps only in-frame clones and is missing some. The sample shows more than 95,000 clones, 64% of them seen only once. The germline gives CDR1 LGHNA, CDR2 YNFKEQ. This CDR3 has 18 amino acids. V lost 0 bases and J lost 9; bases outside the gene matches: 13. As concerns this clone: Its antigen remains unidentified.

This receptor was obtained from a man between 60 and 75 years old in good health and CMV-seronegative. The chain uses TRBV4-2 and TRBJ1-5, with 11 bases that match TRBD1. The material sequenced was PBMCs. CDR3 residues: CASSQDSQGTGGYPPQHF. The CDR3 DNA follows: TGTGCCAGCAGCCAAGATTCACAGGGGACAGGGGGATACCCGCCCCAGCATTTT.